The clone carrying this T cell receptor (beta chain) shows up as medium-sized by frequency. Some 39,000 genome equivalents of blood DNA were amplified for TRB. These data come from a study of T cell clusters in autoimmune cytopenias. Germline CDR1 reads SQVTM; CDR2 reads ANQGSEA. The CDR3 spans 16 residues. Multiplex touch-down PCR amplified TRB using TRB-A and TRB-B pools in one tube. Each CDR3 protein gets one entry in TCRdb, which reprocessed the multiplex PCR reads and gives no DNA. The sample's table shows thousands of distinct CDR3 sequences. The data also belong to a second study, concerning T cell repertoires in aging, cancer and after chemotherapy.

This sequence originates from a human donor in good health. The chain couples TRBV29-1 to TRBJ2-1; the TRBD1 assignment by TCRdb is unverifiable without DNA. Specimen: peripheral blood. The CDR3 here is CSVGAGGLSSYNEQFF.